The clone carrying this T cell receptor beta chain was picked up many times. Its target is not known. Time point denoted: sample taken at primary tumor resection. The sample is drawn from a study of spatial heterogeneity in lung cancer. Whole-study results and caveats: Expanded alpha and beta TCR counts within tumors tracked tumor mutation counts.

One entry per CDR3 protein results from TCRdb running MiXCR on the 5' RACE reads. The sample includes thousands of distinct CDR3 sequences, roughly 3.5% of them seen just once. Source: lung tumor tissue, taken at surgery. This TCR was sampled from a male donor with early-stage non-small cell lung cancer.

The CDR3 here is CSVAVGNTNEKLFF. The CDR3 nucleotides read TGCAGCGTTGCTGTCGGGAATACTAATGAAAAACTGTTTTTT. The chain uses TRBV29-1 and TRBJ1-4; no clear D gene. Germline V CDR1 and CDR2: SQVTM, ANQGSEA. V shed 4 bases and J shed 2 bases, with 11 bases lying between them. The CDR3 length is 14 residues.